The 27 T cell receptor beta chains in this list originate from one sample, sequenced in a study of T-cell memory formation after mild COVID-19. TCRdb itself ran the 5' RACE reads through MiXCR, one entry per CDR3 protein. The top ten hold around a fifth of the sample, which has 250,000 to 300,000 distinct CDR3 sequences, around 15% seen once. The sequencing sample was made of PBMCs or a T cell subset sorted from them (not recorded which). Receptors originate from a man in his late teens or twenties who had mild COVID-19 (a few samples of this study predate the infection). Cell type and time point are not known.

This clonotype was observed a handful of times. CDR3 nucleotide sequence: TGTGCCAGCAGTCAGGACAGGGGGTACAATGAGCAGTTCTTC. Its protein product is CASSQDRGYNEQFF. The J gene is TRBJ2-1, the V gene TRBV6-1; 10 nucleotides match TRBD1. V trimming: 5 bases; J trimming: 4 bases; junction bases outside the gene matches: 2. Germline loops: CDR1 MNHNS, CDR2 SASEGT. The CDR3 runs 14 residues.

The J gene is TRBJ2-7, the V gene TRBV20-1; TRBD2 matches 7 bases. The germline V gene encodes CDR1 DFQATT and CDR2 SNEGSKA (reference sequence). With V trimmed by 1 base and J by 5 bases, 2 bases remained unmatched. The CDR3 extends over 12 amino acids. The CDR3 bases are TGCAGTGCTAGAGTGGGAGGGAACGAGCAGTACGTC. Amino acids: CSARVGGNEQYV.

This clonotype was observed a few times. The rearrangement uses TRBV5-1 and TRBJ1-1, with TRBD1 as a possible D gene (5 bases). With 3 bases removed from V and 3 bases from J, the gap between germline ends came to 18 bases. Per the germline V gene, CDR1 is SGHRS and CDR2 is YFSETQ. The CDR3 has 16 residues. The CDR3 here is CASSWRGSRLDTEAFF. The CDR3 DNA is TGCGCCAGCAGCTGGAGGGGCTCCCGCTTGGACACTGAAGCTTTCTTT.

In its sample, this clonotype was seen a few times. This rearrangement joins TRBV20-1 to TRBJ2-5, with D perhaps TRBD1 (6 bases). CDR1 is DFQATT, CDR2 SNEGSKA, per germline (reference sequence). The CDR3 contains 12 residues. Trimming removed 3 bases at V and 3 bases at J, with 8 bases between. For the CDR3, the DNA is TGCAGTGCTAGTCCAGGGGAAGAGACCCAGTACTTC. This gives the protein CSASPGEETQYF.

CDR3 nucleotides: TGTGCCACCAGCAGAGATAAGATCGAGACCCAGTACTTC. Its protein product is CATSRDKIETQYF. The chain couples TRBV15 to TRBJ2-5; D ambiguous. The V gene's germline CDR1 is LNHNV and CDR2 YYDKDF (reference sequence). The V and J ends lost 0 bases and 5 bases respectively, with 7 bases between them. The CDR3 spans 13 residues.

This clonotype showed up just a few times. The chain employs TRBV12-3 or TRBV12-4 and TRBJ2-2; D is uncertain. The CDR3 sequence is 12 residues long. V was cut by 3 bases and J by 7 bases, with 6 bases left in between. The CDR3 spells CASSFPSGELFF. In DNA, the CDR3 is TGTGCCAGCAGTTTCCCCAGCGGGGAGCTGTTTTTT.

This clonotype came up many times. The chain employs TRBV7-9 and TRBJ1-4, with D unclear. The CDR3 loop spans 15 amino acids. Germline-derived CDR1 and CDR2 are SEHNR and FQNEAQ (reference sequence). V shed 3 bases and J shed 5 bases, with 13 bases lying between them. The CDR3, as DNA: TGTGCCAGCAGCTTCGGACCGGGAGGAAATGAAAAACTGTTTTTT. This gives the protein CASSFGPGGNEKLFF.

This clonotype was detected only a few times. The genes are TRBV7-2 and TRBJ2-1; 14 positions match TRBD2. The CDR3 consists of 15 residues. V lost 4 bases and J lost 7; bases outside the gene matches: 3. Germline CDR1 is SGHTA and CDR2 is FQGNSA. For the CDR3, the DNA is TGTGCCAGCAGCTCGGGACTAGCGGGGGCAAATGAGCAGTTCTTC. This translates into CASSSGLAGANEQFF.

The chain recombines TRBV7-9 with TRBJ2-7, with TRBD2 matching over 8 bases. The germline CDR1 and CDR2 sequences are SEHNR and FQNEAQ (reference sequence). V trimming: 4 bases; J trimming: 6 bases; junction bases outside the gene matches: 5. This CDR3 is 13 amino acids long. CDR3 sequence: CASSSAGVREQYF. The CDR3 nucleotides read TGTGCCAGCAGCTCAGCGGGGGTCCGCGAGCAGTACTTC.

The chain couples TRBV6-6 to TRBJ2-6, with D unresolved. With 11 bases removed from V and 0 bases from J, the gap between germline ends came to 17 bases. Germline values: CDR1 MNHNY, CDR2 SVGAGI (reference sequence). This CDR3 spans 16 amino acids. For the CDR3, the DNA is TGTGCCTGCCTCCGTAGGGCCAGCTCTGGGGCCAACGTCCTGACTTTC. This codes for CACLRRASSGANVLTF.

This clonotype was observed a handful of times. Here the CDR3 reads CASSLGAAGELFF. The CDR3 region has the DNA TGCGCCAGCAGCTTGGGTGCTGCAGGGGAGCTGTTTTTT. The V call is TRBV5-1, the J call TRBJ2-2; D is unresolved. This CDR3 has 13 amino acids. The germline CDR1 and CDR2 sequences are SGHRS and YFSETQ. V lost 0 bases, J lost 8 bases, and 8 bases lay in between.

Only a few counts were recorded for this clonotype. The gene calls are TRBV5-1 and TRBJ2-2, with D possibly being TRBD1 (6 bases). The CDR3 totals 20 residues. Per the germline V gene, CDR1 is SGHRS and CDR2 is YFSETQ. Between the trimmed V and J ends, which lost 1 base and 2 bases, there was a span of 24 bases. The CDR3 protein is CASSLMPSTLGTPNTGELFF. The CDR3 DNA is TGCGCCAGCAGCTTGATGCCTTCGACGTTGGGGACACCAAACACCGGGGAGCTGTTTTTT.

The genes are TRBV4-3 and TRBJ1-2, with unresolved D. This CDR3 region has 14 residues. Per germline, CDR1 LGHNA and CDR2 YSLEER. Trimming pared 0 bases from V and 3 bases from J, leaving 8 bases between. DNA for the CDR3: TGCGCCAGCAGCCAAGAGGAGGCGCACTATGGCTACACCTTC. Its translation is CASSQEEAHYGYTF.

The V and J genes are TRBV10-3 and TRBJ1-5; TRBD1 is a possible D gene (6 bases). Trimming removed 1 base from V and 4 bases from J, with 8 bases in between. Germline lookup yields CDR1 ENHRY and CDR2 SYGVKD. The CDR3 is made up of 14 amino acids. The CDR3 loop reads CAISELQGNQPQHF. For the CDR3, the DNA is TGTGCCATCAGTGAGTTGCAGGGGAATCAGCCCCAGCATTTT.

This clonotype was picked up a small number of times. The chain combines TRBV6-5 with TRBJ1-2, with D possibly being TRBD1 (6 bases). V lost 5 bases and J lost 4, with 14 bases in between. This CDR3 comprises 14 residues. The V gene's germline CDR1 is MNHEY and CDR2 SVGAGI. The CDR3 DNA reads as TGTGCCAGCAGTCCGGGACACACTCTCTATGGCTACACCTTC. The encoded protein is CASSPGHTLYGYTF.

Written as DNA, the CDR3 is TGCGCCAGCATGTTCAGGGGCGTTACCTTC. As protein: CASMFRGVTF. This chain connects TRBV10-2 to TRBJ1-2; D may be TRBD1 (6 bases). The V and J ends lost 7 bases and 14 bases respectively, with 14 bases between them. The CDR3 loop spans 10 amino acids. Germline loops: CDR1 WSHSY, CDR2 SAAADI.

By its share, this clonotype is medium-sized. The chain has TRBV20-1 and TRBJ1-1, with TRBD1 matching 7 bases. The CDR3 covers 12 residues. V was clipped by 5 bases and J by 1 base; unmatched bases: 1. The germline V gene encodes CDR1 DFQATT and CDR2 SNEGSKA (reference sequence). CDR3 region: CSAWTGNTEAFF. The CDR3 DNA reads TGCAGTGCTTGGACAGGGAACACTGAAGCTTTCTTT.

The chain is built from TRBV27 and TRBJ1-2; D remains unclear. CDR3 size: 13 residues. Per the germline V gene, CDR1 is MNHEY and CDR2 is SMNVEV (reference sequence). V lost 3 bases to trimming and J lost 7 bases, with 12 bases between them. CDR3 in DNA: TGTGCCAGCAGTTTCCTTGACGGGAGTGGCTACACCTTC. It yields the protein CASSFLDGSGYTF.

The chain recombines TRBV11-2 with TRBJ2-1; a weak D match, TRBD2 (5 bases). Per the germline V gene, CDR1 is SGHAT and CDR2 is FQNNGV. This CDR3 has 15 amino acids. The germline V and J ends were trimmed by 5 bases and 7 bases, with 18 bases remaining between them. For the CDR3, the DNA is TGTGCCAGCAGCGCTGCGGGCCTAGCTCCGAATGAGCAGTTCTTC. Its translation: CASSAAGLAPNEQFF. The entire variable domain, with the rest obtained from reference TRBV11-2 and TRBJ2-1, is as follows: EAGVAQSPRYKIIEKRQSVAFWCNPISGHATLYWYQQILGQGPKLLIQFQNNGVVDDSQLPKDRFSAERLKGVDSTLKIQPAKLEDSAVYLCASSAAGLAPNEQFFGPGTRLTVL.

This clonotype was counted at least ten times. This chain uses TRBV5-1 with TRBJ2-2; D gene uncertain. The length of the CDR3 is 15 residues. Trimming removed 2 bases from V and 2 bases from J, with 10 bases in between. Germline CDR1 SGHRS, CDR2 YFSETQ. CDR3 protein: CASSLRQLNTGELFF. DNA of the CDR3: TGCGCCAGCAGCTTAAGGCAGTTAAACACCGGGGAGCTGTTTTTT. Full variable domain (remainder filled in from reference TRBV5-1 and TRBJ2-2): KAGVTQTPRYLIKTRGQQVTLSCSPISGHRSVSWYQQTPGQGLQFLFEYFSETQRNKGNFPGRFSGRQFSNSRSEMNVSTLELGDSALYLCASSLRQLNTGELFFGEGSRLTVL.

The V gene is TRBV11-2, the J gene TRBJ2-5, with a possible D match to TRBD2 (5 bases). Between the trimmed V and J ends, which lost 3 bases and 7 bases, there was a span of 9 bases. The length of the CDR3 is 12 residues. The germline V gene has CDR1 SGHAT and CDR2 FQNNGV. The CDR3 DNA is TGTGCCAGCAGCTTCGGGGATGGGACCCAGTACTTC. It yields the protein CASSFGDGTQYF.

This sequence joins TRBV7-9 and TRBJ2-3; TRBD2 matches 8 bases. V dropped 5 bases and J dropped 0; count of bases not matched to a gene: 7. The CDR3 covers 16 residues. Looked up from germline, CDR1 is SEHNR and CDR2 is FQNEAQ (reference sequence). CDR3 protein: CASSPPGGPSTDTQYF. The CDR3 DNA follows: TGTGCCAGCAGCCCACCGGGAGGGCCAAGCACAGATACGCAGTATTTT.

This clonotype was counted only a few times. The rearrangement uses TRBV28 and TRBJ2-4, with 7 positions matching TRBD1. V was clipped by 5 bases and J by 4 bases; unmatched bases: 8. CDR3 length equals 15 residues. From germline, CDR1 is MDHEN and CDR2 SYDVKM. In DNA form, the CDR3 reads TGTGCCAGCAGTGAGACCGGGACAGCGAAAAACATTCAGTACTTC. As protein: CASSETGTAKNIQYF.

This clonotype appeared a few times. The chain employs TRBV7-2 and TRBJ1-6; D gene uncertain. V gave up 3 bases and J gave up 4 bases, with 10 bases separating them. This CDR3 is 15 amino acids long. Germline CDR1 and CDR2: SGHTA and FQGNSA. CDR3 in amino acids: CASSLVSRYNSPLHF. The CDR3 DNA is TGTGCCAGCAGCTTGGTTAGCCGGTATAATTCACCCCTCCACTTT.

This clonotype was detected ten times or more. The chain couples TRBV5-6 to TRBJ2-3; D may be TRBD2 (6 bases). This CDR3 is built from 14 residues. V lost 1 base and J 1 base, leaving 7 bases between the germline ends. Germline CDR1 and CDR2: SGHDT and YYEEEE. CDR3 sequence reads: CASSLPSGTDTQYF. In nucleotides, the CDR3 is TGTGCCAGCAGCTTGCCTAGCGGCACAGATACGCAGTATTTT. Full variable domain (outside the CDR3, taken from reference TRBV5-6 and TRBJ2-3): DAGVTQSPTHLIKTRGQQVTLRCSPKSGHDTVSWYQQALGQGPQFIFQYYEEEERQRGNFPDRFSGHQFPNYSSELNVNALLLGDSALYLCASSLPSGTDTQYFGPGTRLTVL.

V and J are TRBV20-1 and TRBJ1-6; a weak D match, TRBD1 (6 bases). V shed 0 bases and J shed 5 bases, with 17 bases lying between them. This CDR3 is 17 amino acids long. Per the germline V gene, CDR1 is DFQATT and CDR2 is SNEGSKA (reference sequence). DNA of the CDR3: TGCAGTGCTAGAGATCGCGGGGGGCCTTCTCATAATTCACCCCTCCACTTT. Its translation: CSARDRGGPSHNSPLHF.

J is TRBJ2-3 and V is TRBV7-8; 8 nucleotides line up with TRBD2. The CDR3 runs 17 residues. After removal of 8 bases from V and 5 bases from J, the junction contained 18 bases not matched to a gene. From germline, CDR1 is SGHVS and CDR2 FQNEAQ. CDR3 loop: CASLLKPGGPAVDTQYF. The CDR3, as DNA: TGTGCCAGCCTTTTGAAGCCGGGGGGGCCCGCGGTAGATACGCAGTATTTT.